Listed here are 16 T cell receptor beta chains from one sample, sequenced in a study of CD8 T cells in Susac syndrome. When the RNA was reverse transcribed, random hexamers were used with an input of about 0.5 to 1 ug. From the immunoSEQ multiplex PCR reads, TCRdb called clonotypes with MiXCR, one entry per CDR3 protein. The data contain 150,000 to 160,000 distinct CDR3 sequences, approximately 95% of them seen just once; the ten biggest clones take up about 0.16%. Material: CD4+ T cells from PBMCs. Receptors originate from a human donor with Susac syndrome.

V is TRBV4-2 and J is TRBJ1-5; D unclear. The CDR3 spans 15 residues. Between the trimmed V and J ends, which lost 0 bases and 2 bases, there was a span of 8 bases. Germline V gene data show CDR1 as LGHNA and CDR2 as YNFKEQ. Written as DNA, the CDR3 is TGTGCCAGCAGCCAAGACCCGCGGGGCAATCAGCCCCAGCATTTT. This sequence encodes CASSQDPRGNQPQHF.

V is TRBV5-1 and J is TRBJ1-1; D is unclear. This CDR3 spans 14 amino acids. Looked up from germline, CDR1 is SGHRS and CDR2 is YFSETQ. The V gene lost 6 bases and the J gene lost 2 bases, with 14 bases spanning the gap. The CDR3 loop reads CASMEPGINTEAFF. The CDR3 nucleotides read TGCGCCAGCATGGAACCGGGGATTAACACTGAAGCTTTCTTT.

This clonotype was seen only once. This chain joins TRBV18 and TRBJ2-7, with D maybe TRBD2 (7 bases). Trimming pared 3 bases from V and 0 bases from J, leaving 18 bases between. This CDR3 is 17 amino acids long. Germline V gene lookup returns CDR1 KGHSH and CDR2 LQKENI. The CDR3: CASSPLPGGASSYEQYF. CDR3 coding DNA: TGTGCCAGCTCACCGCTCCCTGGGGGGGCGAGCTCCTACGAGCAGTACTTC. Combining the CDR3 with reference TRBV18 and TRBJ2-7 gives the whole variable domain NAGVMQNPRHLVRRRGQEARLRCSPMKGHSHVYWYRQLPEEGLKFMVYLQKENIIDESGMPKERFSAEFPKEGPSILRIQQVVRGDSAAYFCASSPLPGGASSYEQYFGPGTRLTVT.

The chain carries TRBV6-5 and TRBJ1-4; a possible D gene is TRBD1 (5 bases). Germline CDR1 and CDR2: MNHEY and SVGAGI. The CDR3 is 15 amino acids. Trimming removed 3 bases at V and 4 bases at J, with 12 bases between. DNA of the CDR3: TGTGCCAGCAGTTATGAGGGACGGGGTAATGAAAAACTGTTTTTT. Protein: CASSYEGRGNEKLFF.

CDR3 sequence (DNA): TGCGCCAGCAGCTCTTGGGACGGATACACTGAAGCTTTCTTT. Translating it yields CASSSWDGYTEAFF. V is TRBV5-1 and J is TRBJ1-1, with D tentatively TRBD1 (5 bases). Trimming left V 3 bases short and J 3 bases short, with 12 bases between. Germline V gene lookup returns CDR1 SGHRS and CDR2 YFSETQ. This CDR3 contains 14 residues. The full variable domain, rest sourced from reference TRBV5-1 and TRBJ1-1, is KAGVTQTPRYLIKTRGQQVTLSCSPISGHRSVSWYQQTPGQGLQFLFEYFSETQRNKGNFPGRFSGRQFSNSRSEMNVSTLELGDSALYLCASSSWDGYTEAFFGQGTRLTVV.

There are a few counts of this clonotype. The chain couples TRBV7-7 to TRBJ2-7; D might be TRBD1 (6 bases). Per the germline V gene, CDR1 is SSHAT and CDR2 is FNYEAQ (reference sequence). CDR3 length: 14 residues. Trimming left V 1 base short and J 0 bases short, with 7 bases between. Here the CDR3 DNA reads TGTGCCAGCAGCTTAGGAGGGGGCTCCTACGAGCAGTACTTC. Translated, it gives CASSLGGGSYEQYF.

This clonotype was picked up one time. CDR3 DNA sequence: TGTGCCAGCAGCTTACGGGACACCGAGTCTAGCAATCAGCCCCAGCATTTT. Translated, it gives CASSLRDTESSNQPQHF. The gene calls are TRBV7-9 and TRBJ1-5; D is possibly TRBD1 (6 bases). Trimming took 2 bases from V and 0 from J, leaving 14 bases between them. The V gene's germline CDR1 is SEHNR and CDR2 FQNEAQ (reference sequence). The CDR3 runs 17 residues. The variable domain in full, completed from reference TRBV7-9 and TRBJ1-5, reads DTGVSQNPRHKITKRGQNVTFRCDPISEHNRLYWYRQTLGQGPEFLTYFQNEAQLEKSRLLSDRFSAERPKGSFSTLEIQRTEQGDSAMYLCASSLRDTESSNQPQHFGDGTRLSIL.

The chain carries TRBV6-5 and TRBJ2-3, with TRBD2 matching over 10 bases. Germline V gene lookup returns CDR1 MNHEY and CDR2 SVGAGI. The junction had 10 bases not matched to a gene; V was cut back by 5 bases and J by 11 bases. The CDR3 extends over 14 amino acids. The chain's CDR3 is CASSPGTSVIGQYF. The CDR3 DNA reads as TGTGCCAGCAGTCCCGGGACTAGCGTCATAGGGCAGTATTTT.

CDR3 sequence (DNA): TGCAGCGTTGATCGGGGGGGCGCGACAGATACGCAGTATTTT. This gives the protein CSVDRGGATDTQYF. The chain uses TRBV29-1 and TRBJ2-3; 8 positions match TRBD2. CDR3 size: 14 residues. Germline lookup yields CDR1 SQVTM and CDR2 ANQGSEA. V lost 3 bases, J lost 3 bases, and 5 bases stayed unmatched.

The chain couples TRBV6-5 to TRBJ2-1; 10 positions agree with TRBD1. The J segment lost 5 bases and the V segment lost 8 bases, leaving 6 bases of the junction unmatched. From germline, CDR1 is MNHEY and CDR2 SVGAGI. CDR3 size: 14 residues. DNA for the CDR3: TGTGCCAGCCTAGGACAGGGGGGCCACAATGAGCAGTTCTTC. Translation gives CASLGQGGHNEQFF.

V gene TRBV9 combines with J gene TRBJ2-1, with 9 bases aligning to TRBD2. CDR1 is SGDLS and CDR2 is YYNGEE in the germline V gene. This CDR3 is 18 amino acids long. V was clipped by 0 bases and J by 3 bases; unmatched bases: 10. In nucleotides, the CDR3 is TGTGCCAGCAGCGTAGGCCCCCCCGCTAGCGGGGTCTACAATGAGCAGTTCTTC. This sequence encodes CASSVGPPASGVYNEQFF.

The CDR3, as DNA: TGTGCCAGCAGCTTAGTTAACGCCGGGGAGCTGTTTTTT. Translating gives CASSLVNAGELFF. This chain joins TRBV7-7 and TRBJ2-2; no clear D gene. Germline CDR1 and CDR2: SSHAT and FNYEAQ (reference sequence). This CDR3 is 13 amino acids long. Trimming took off 1 base at V and 6 bases at J, with 6 bases between the two ends.

This clonotype has just one count. This chain uses TRBV7-2 with TRBJ2-3; D is perhaps TRBD1 (5 bases). The V gene's germline CDR1 is SGHTA and CDR2 FQGNSA. Between the trimmed V and J ends, which lost 1 base and 6 bases, there was a span of 26 bases. The CDR3 has 19 amino acids. The chain's CDR3 is CASSLVVGELTRIPDTQYF. DNA of the CDR3: TGTGCCAGCAGCTTAGTCGTAGGGGAACTAACCCGAATCCCCGATACGCAGTATTTT.

The chain recombines TRBV6-2 or TRBV6-3 with TRBJ2-7; D is unresolved. The CDR3 contains 14 residues. The V gene lost 8 bases and the J gene lost 3 bases, with 17 bases spanning the gap. Germline loops: CDR1 MNHEY, CDR2 SVGEGT. CDR3 protein: CASGAQKSRYEQYF. CDR3 sequence (DNA): TGTGCCAGCGGCGCCCAGAAATCTCGCTACGAGCAGTACTTC.

V gene TRBV13 combines with J gene TRBJ2-7; tentative D call: TRBD2 (6 bases). V was cut by 5 bases and J by 1 base, with 9 bases left in between. This CDR3 is built from 13 residues. Germline V gene data show CDR1 as PRHDT and CDR2 as FYEKMQ (reference sequence). The CDR3 region is CASSPAGSYEQYF. The DNA of the CDR3 is TGTGCCAGCAGCCCGGCGGGATCCTACGAGCAGTACTTC.

This clonotype was seen a handful of times. This chain joins TRBV14 and TRBJ2-7; D is perhaps TRBD1 or TRBD2 (7 bases each). In germline, CDR1 is SGHDN, CDR2 FVKESK. Deletions cut 3 bases from V and 9 bases from J, with 12 bases between. This CDR3 contains 12 residues. CDR3 loop: CASSQGRGRQYF. In DNA, the CDR3 is TGTGCCAGCAGCCAGGGGAGGGGGCGGCAGTACTTC. The full variable domain, its missing parts supplied by reference TRBV14 and TRBJ2-7, is EAGVTQFPSHSVIEKGQTVTLRCDPISGHDNLYWYRRVMGKEIKFLLHFVKESKQDESGMPNNRFLAERTGGTYSTLKVQPAELEDSGVYFCASSQGRGRQYFGPGTRLTVT.